This T cell receptor beta chain was recorded in a study of cytomegalovirus exposure and HLA in healthy donors. Study-wide findings and caveats: A list of more than 150 TCR beta chains associated with cytomegalovirus was given. Relative to the approximately 630-donor mean, N-insertions were reportedly fewer in an Asian-associated ancestry cluster in a later analysis. Researchers reported in a later analysis that a missense DCLRE1C variant was tied to TCR beta V- and J-gene trimming.

Trimming left V 2 bases short and J 0 bases short, with 9 bases between. CDR1 and CDR2 (germline): SGHNT, YYREEE (reference sequence). CDR3 size: 15 residues. It was with 60 Vbeta and 13 Jbeta primers that the PCR ran. TCRdb's table, derived via immunoSEQ multiplex PCR, lists solely in-frame clones and lacks some. The sample includes 75,000 or so clones, 60% to 75% of them seen just once. With respect to this clone: Antigen: not known.

This chain connects TRBV5-4 to TRBJ1-3; weak D call: TRBD1 (6 bases). This sequence was found in a man aged 40-50 years in good health and CMV-seropositive. Sequenced: PBMCs. CDR3 amino acids: CASSLNRASGNTIYF. The CDR3 nucleotides are TGTGCCAGCAGCTTAAACAGGGCCTCTGGAAACACCATATATTTT.